This T cell receptor beta chain originates from a study of cytomegalovirus exposure and HLA in healthy donors. Study-wide findings and caveats: HLA alleles showed associations with fewer than 20,000 TCR beta sequences in a later analysis, at a 0.05 false discovery rate.

V gave up 0 bases and J gave up 11 bases; unmatched junction bases: 13. The CDR3 has 15 residues. Germline loops: CDR1 SGHNT, CDR2 YYREEE (reference sequence). This clone was found once. As yet, its antigen is unknown. PCR primers comprised 60 Vbeta and 13 Jbeta primers. Generated by immunoSEQ multiplex PCR, the TCRdb table keeps only in-frame clones and is missing some. The data contain roughly 140,000 clones, about 70% of them singletons. Sample: PBMCs. This TCR was sampled from a woman aged 35 to 49 in good health and CMV-seronegative. The rearrangement links TRBV5-4 to TRBJ1-1; the match to TRBD1 covers 7 bases. In nucleotides, the CDR3 is TGTGCCAGCAGCTTGGCAACAGGGGTATCCCCGGGGGCTTTCTTT. As protein: CASSLATGVSPGAFF.